This section outlines one T cell receptor beta chain sequence together with its context. The target antigen is unknown. Amplification of TCR beta CDR3 regions was performed using RNA transcripts as template. First-round RT-PCR targeting the TCR CDR3 was performed with the HTBI primer set. TCRdb reprocessed the multiplex PCR reads via MiXCR and lists one record per CDR3 protein. The sample lists a few hundred thousand distinct CDR3 sequences; 15% to 20% were seen once. The CDR3 extends over 13 amino acids. Trimming took 2 bases from V and 0 from J, leaving 5 bases between them. CDR1 and CDR2 from the germline V gene are MDHEN and SYDVKM. Disease duration was under 3 months in the ophthalmopathy patients, who also had a Clinical Activity Score of at least 3 and a NOSPECS grade of at least 4. This sample is drawn from a study of T cells in Graves' hyperthyroidism and ophthalmopathy. About the study: It was at initial diagnosis, before any treatment, that peripheral blood was collected.

Study observations and caveats: The blood repertoire included most of the expanded thyroid clonotypes above 0.001. It was a median roughly six months before onset that the model predicted ophthalmopathy.

The genes are TRBV28 and TRBJ2-7; D ambiguous. Sequencing input: blood. This TCR was recovered from a woman aged 25 to 39 with Graves' ophthalmopathy. The CDR3: CASSLKFSYEQYF. The CDR3 DNA follows: TGTGCCAGCAGTTTAAAGTTCTCCTACGAGCAGTACTTC.